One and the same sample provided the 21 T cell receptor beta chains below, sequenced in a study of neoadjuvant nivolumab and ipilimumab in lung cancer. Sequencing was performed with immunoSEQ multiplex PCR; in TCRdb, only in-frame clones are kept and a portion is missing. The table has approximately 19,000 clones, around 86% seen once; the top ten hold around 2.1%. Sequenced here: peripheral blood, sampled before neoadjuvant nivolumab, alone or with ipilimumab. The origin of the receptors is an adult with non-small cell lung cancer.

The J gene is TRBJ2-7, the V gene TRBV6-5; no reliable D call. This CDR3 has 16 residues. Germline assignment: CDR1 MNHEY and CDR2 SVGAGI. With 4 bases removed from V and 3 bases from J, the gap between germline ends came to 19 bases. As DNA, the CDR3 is TGTGCCAGCAGTTCCCAATCACCCGCCTGGGGCTACGAGCAGTACTTC. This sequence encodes CASSSQSPAWGYEQYF.

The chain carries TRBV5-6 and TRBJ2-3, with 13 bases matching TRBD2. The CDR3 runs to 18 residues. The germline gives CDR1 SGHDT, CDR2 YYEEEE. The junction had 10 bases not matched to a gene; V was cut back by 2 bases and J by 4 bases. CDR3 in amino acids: CASSLLAGGPPGADTQYF. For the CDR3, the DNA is TGTGCCAGCAGCTTACTAGCGGGAGGGCCGCCTGGCGCAGATACGCAGTATTTT.

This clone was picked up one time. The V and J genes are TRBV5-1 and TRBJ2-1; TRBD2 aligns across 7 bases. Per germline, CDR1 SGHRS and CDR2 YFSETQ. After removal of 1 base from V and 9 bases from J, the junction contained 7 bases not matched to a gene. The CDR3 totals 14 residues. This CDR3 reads CASSLLGGIGEQFF. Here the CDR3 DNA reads TGCGCCAGCAGCTTGCTGGGAGGGATCGGTGAGCAGTTCTTC.

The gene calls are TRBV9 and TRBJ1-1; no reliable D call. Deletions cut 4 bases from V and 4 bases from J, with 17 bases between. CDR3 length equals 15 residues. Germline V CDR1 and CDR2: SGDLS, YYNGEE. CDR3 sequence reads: CASSPRVSLSTEAFF. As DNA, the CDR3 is TGTGCCAGCAGCCCGAGAGTGTCTTTGAGCACTGAAGCTTTCTTT.

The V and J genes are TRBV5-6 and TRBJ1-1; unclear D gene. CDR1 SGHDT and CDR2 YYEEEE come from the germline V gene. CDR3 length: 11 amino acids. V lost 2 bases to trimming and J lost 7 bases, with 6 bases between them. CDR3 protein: CASSFTDEAFF. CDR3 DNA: TGTGCCAGCAGCTTTACTGATGAAGCTTTCTTT.

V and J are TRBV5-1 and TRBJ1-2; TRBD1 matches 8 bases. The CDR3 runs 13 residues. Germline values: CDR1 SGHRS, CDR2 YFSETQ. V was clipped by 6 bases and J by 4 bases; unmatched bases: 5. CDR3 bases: TGCGCCAGCAACCCGGACAGGGCCTATGGCTACACCTTC. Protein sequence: CASNPDRAYGYTF.

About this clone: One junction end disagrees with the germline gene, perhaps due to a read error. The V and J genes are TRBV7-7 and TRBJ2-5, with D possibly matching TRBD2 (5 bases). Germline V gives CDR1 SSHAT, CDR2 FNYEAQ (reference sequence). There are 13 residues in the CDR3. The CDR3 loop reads CASSPGIRETQYF. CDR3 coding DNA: TGTGCTAGCAGCCCCGGGATTAGGGAGACCCAGTACTTC.

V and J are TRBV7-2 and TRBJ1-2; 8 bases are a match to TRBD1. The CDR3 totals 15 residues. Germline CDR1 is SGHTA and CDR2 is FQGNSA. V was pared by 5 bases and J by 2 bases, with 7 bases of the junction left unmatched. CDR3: CASSPGQGPNYGYTF. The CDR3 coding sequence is TGTGCCAGCAGCCCCGGACAGGGTCCCAACTATGGCTACACCTTC.

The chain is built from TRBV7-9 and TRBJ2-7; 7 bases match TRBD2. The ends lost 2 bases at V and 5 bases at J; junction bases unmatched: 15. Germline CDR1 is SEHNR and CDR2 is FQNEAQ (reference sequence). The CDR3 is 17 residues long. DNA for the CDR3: TGTGCCAGCAGCTTAATCGGAGCGGGACTGGGACCTCACGAGCAGTACTTC. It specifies CASSLIGAGLGPHEQYF.

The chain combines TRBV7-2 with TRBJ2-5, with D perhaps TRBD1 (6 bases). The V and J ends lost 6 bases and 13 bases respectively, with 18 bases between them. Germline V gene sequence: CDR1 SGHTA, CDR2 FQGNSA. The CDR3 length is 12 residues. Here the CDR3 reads CASSSYGDKAYF. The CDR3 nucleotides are TGTGCCAGCAGTTCTTACGGGGACAAGGCGTACTTC.

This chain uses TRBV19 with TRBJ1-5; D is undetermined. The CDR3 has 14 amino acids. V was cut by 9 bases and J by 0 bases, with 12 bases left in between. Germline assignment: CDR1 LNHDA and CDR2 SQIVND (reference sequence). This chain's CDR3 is CASDTRDSNQPQHF. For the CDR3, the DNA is TGTGCCAGCGATACTAGGGATAGCAATCAGCCCCAGCATTTT.

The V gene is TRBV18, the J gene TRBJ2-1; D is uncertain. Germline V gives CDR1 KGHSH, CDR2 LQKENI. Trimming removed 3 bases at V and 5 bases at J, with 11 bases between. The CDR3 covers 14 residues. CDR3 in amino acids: CASSPAAGNNEQFF. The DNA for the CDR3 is TGTGCCAGCTCACCCGCGGCAGGAAACAATGAGCAGTTCTTC.

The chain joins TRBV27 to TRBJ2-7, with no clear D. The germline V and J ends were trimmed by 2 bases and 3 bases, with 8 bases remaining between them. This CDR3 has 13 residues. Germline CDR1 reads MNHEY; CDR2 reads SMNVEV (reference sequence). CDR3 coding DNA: TGTGCCAGCAGTTTAGGCCTCCTCTACGAGCAGTACTTC. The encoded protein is CASSLGLLYEQYF.

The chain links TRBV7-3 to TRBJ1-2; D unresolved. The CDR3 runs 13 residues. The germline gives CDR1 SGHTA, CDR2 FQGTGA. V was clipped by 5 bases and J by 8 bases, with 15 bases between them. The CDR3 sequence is CASSPSGVEGYTF. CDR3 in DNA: TGTGCCAGCAGCCCCAGTGGAGTCGAAGGCTACACCTTC.

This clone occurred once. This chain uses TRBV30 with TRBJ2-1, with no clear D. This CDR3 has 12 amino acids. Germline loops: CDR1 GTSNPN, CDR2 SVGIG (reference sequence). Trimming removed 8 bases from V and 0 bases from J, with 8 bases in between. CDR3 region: CAQSGSYNEQFF. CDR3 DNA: TGTGCCCAATCCGGCTCCTACAATGAGCAGTTCTTC. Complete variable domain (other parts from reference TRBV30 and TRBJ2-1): SQTIHQWPATLVQPVGSPLSLECTVEGTSNPNLYWYRQAAGRGLQLLFYSVGIGQISSEVPQNLSASRPQDRQFILSSKKLLLSDSGFYLCAQSGSYNEQFFGPGTRLTVL.

The CDR3 loop is CAWSVRSFF. The CDR3 coding sequence is TGTGCCTGGAGTGTACGCTCCTTCTTC. V is TRBV30 and J is TRBJ2-1; D gene ambiguous. Germline CDR1 and CDR2: GTSNPN and SVGIG (reference sequence). The CDR3 totals 9 residues. Trimming stripped 0 bases from V and 16 bases from J, with 7 bases between.

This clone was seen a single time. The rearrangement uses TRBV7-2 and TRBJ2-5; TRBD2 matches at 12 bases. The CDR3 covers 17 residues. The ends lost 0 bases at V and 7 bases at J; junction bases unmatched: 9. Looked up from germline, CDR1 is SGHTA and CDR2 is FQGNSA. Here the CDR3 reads CASSLAGLAGGPGTQYF. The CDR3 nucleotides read TGTGCCAGCAGCTTAGCGGGGCTAGCGGGAGGGCCGGGGACCCAGTACTTC.

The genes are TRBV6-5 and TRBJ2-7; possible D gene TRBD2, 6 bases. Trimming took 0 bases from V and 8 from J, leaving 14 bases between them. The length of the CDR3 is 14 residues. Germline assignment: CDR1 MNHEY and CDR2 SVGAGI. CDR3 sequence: CASSYSEGLGQQYF. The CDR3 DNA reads TGTGCCAGCAGTTACTCGGAGGGACTTGGACAGCAGTACTTC.

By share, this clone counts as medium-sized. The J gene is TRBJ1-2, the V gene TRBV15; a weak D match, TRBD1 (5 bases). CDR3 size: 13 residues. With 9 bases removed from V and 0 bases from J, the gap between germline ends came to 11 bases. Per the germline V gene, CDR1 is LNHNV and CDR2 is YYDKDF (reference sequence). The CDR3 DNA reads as TGTGCCACTGGGACGGCCACTAACTATGGCTACACCTTC. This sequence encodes CATGTATNYGYTF.

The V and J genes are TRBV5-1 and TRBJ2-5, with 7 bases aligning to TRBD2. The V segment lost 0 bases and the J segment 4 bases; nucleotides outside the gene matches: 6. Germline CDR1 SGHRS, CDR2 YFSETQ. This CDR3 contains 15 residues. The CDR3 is CASSLGQGGAETQYF. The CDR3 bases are TGCGCCAGCAGCTTGGGCCAGGGAGGGGCAGAGACCCAGTACTTC.

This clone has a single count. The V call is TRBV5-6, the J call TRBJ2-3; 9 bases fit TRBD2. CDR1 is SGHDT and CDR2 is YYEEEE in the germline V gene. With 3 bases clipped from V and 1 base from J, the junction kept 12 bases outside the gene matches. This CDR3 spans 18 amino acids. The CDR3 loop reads CASSYGSGRGLGTDTQYF. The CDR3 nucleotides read TGTGCCAGCAGCTACGGTAGCGGGAGAGGATTAGGCACAGATACGCAGTATTTT.